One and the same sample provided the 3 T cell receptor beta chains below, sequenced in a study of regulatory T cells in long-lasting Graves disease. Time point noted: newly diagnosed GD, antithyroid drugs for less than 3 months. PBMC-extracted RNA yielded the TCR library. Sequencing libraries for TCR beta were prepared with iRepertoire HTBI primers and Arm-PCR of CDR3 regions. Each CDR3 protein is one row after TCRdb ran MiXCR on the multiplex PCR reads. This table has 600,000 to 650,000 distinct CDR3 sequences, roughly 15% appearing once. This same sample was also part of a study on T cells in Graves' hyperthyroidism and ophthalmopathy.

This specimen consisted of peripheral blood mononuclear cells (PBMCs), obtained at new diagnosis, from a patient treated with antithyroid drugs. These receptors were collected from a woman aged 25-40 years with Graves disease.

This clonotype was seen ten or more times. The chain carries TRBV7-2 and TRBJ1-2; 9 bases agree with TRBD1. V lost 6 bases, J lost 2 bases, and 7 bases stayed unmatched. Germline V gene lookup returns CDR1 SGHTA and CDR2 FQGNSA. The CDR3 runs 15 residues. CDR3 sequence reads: CASRQPGQGNYGYTF. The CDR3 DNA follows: TGTGCCAGCAGGCAACCGGGACAGGGCAACTATGGCTACACCTTC. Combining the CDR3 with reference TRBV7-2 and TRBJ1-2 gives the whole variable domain GAGVSQSPSNKVTEKGKDVELRCDPISGHTALYWYRQSLGQGLEFLIYFQGNSAPDKSGLPSDRFSAERTGGSVSTLTIQRTQQEDSAVYLCASRQPGQGNYGYTFGSGTRLTVV.

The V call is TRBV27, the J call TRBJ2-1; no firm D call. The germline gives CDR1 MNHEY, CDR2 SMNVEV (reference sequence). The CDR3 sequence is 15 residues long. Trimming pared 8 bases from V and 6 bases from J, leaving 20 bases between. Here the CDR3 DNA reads TGTGCCAGCGGGCAAAGACACCCTCTGGGCAATGAGCAGTTCTTC. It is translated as CASGQRHPLGNEQFF.

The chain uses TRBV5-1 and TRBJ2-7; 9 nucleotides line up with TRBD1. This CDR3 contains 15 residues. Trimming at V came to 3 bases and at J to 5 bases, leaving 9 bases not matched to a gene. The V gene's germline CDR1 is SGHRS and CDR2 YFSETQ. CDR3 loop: CASSSEDRGTHEQYF. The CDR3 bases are TGCGCCAGCAGCTCGGAGGACAGGGGAACCCACGAGCAGTACTTC.